The TCR beta chain described here comes from a study of CD8 T cells in ankylosing spondylitis. The table lists this clonotype with many counts. Its antigen is still unknown. The authors made TCR beta libraries by quantitative 5'-RACE with molecular barcodes. MiXCR, applied by TCRdb to the 5' RACE reads, yields one record per CDR3 protein. The sample carries approximately 240,000 distinct CDR3 sequences, roughly a tenth recorded once. Notes on the study in general: Significantly higher representation of disease-linked clones was reported for matched ankylosing spondylitis synovial fluid. The authors found the disease-linked clones to be CD8+ and relatively rare in peripheral blood.

CDR1 MNHEY and CDR2 SVGEGT come from the germline V gene. This CDR3 spans 14 amino acids. Trimming cost V 5 bases and J 7 bases; bases outside gene matches: 8. The sample comprised blood, either unsorted or a sorted T cell fraction (not recorded which). The source is a male donor with ankylosing spondylitis or in good health (not recorded which). This chain uses TRBV6-2 or TRBV6-3 with TRBJ1-1; the match to TRBD1 covers 9 bases. The CDR3 loop reads CASSIQGAWDEAFF. CDR3 nucleotides: TGTGCCAGCAGTATACAGGGGGCTTGGGATGAAGCTTTCTTT.